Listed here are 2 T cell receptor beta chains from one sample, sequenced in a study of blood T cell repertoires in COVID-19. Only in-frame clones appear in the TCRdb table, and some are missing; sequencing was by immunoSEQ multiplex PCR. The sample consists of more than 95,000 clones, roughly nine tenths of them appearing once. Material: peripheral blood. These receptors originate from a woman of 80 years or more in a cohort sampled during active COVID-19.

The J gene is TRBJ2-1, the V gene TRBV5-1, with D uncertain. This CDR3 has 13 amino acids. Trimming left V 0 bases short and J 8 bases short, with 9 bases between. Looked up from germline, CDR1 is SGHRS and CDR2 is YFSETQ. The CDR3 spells CASSLGVRDEQFF. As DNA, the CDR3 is TGCGCCAGCAGCTTGGGGGTTCGGGATGAGCAGTTCTTC. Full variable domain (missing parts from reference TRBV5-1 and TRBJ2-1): KAGVTQTPRYLIKTRGQQVTLSCSPISGHRSVSWYQQTPGQGLQFLFEYFSETQRNKGNFPGRFSGRQFSNSRSEMNVSTLELGDSALYLCASSLGVRDEQFFGPGTRLTVL.

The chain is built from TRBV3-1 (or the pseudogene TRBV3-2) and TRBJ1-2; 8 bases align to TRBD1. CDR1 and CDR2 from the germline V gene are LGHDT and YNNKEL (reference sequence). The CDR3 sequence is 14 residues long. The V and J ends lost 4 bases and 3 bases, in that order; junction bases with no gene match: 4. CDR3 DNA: TGTGCCAGCAGCCCAGGGGGCTCCTACTATGGCTACACCTTC. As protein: CASSPGGSYYGYTF.